A single sample gave rise to the 26 T cell receptor beta chains below, sequenced in a study of response to subunit inactivated influenza vaccine. TCRdb re-analysed the RT-PCR reads in MiXCR, keeping a single row per CDR3 protein. This sample has hundreds of thousands of distinct CDR3 sequences, with about 7.6% found just once. Sequencing used PBMCs from blood, obtained around 2 years after vaccination. These receptors were taken from a man between 50 and 70 years old who received an inactivated influenza vaccine.

There are a few counts of this clonotype. The chain has TRBV4-2 and TRBJ2-5; weak D call: TRBD2 (5 bases). Trimming removed 0 bases at V and 2 bases at J, with 10 bases between. The CDR3 has 15 amino acids. Germline V CDR1 and CDR2: LGHNA, YNFKEQ. The DNA for the CDR3 is TGTGCCAGCAGCCAAGAAGCAGCGGCACAAGAGACCCAGTACTTC. It yields the protein CASSQEAAAQETQYF.

This clonotype occurred many times. CDR3 amino acids: CAIRQPGRPNTDTQYF. The CDR3, as DNA: TGTGCCATCAGGCAACCGGGACGGCCAAACACAGATACGCAGTATTTT. J is TRBJ2-3 and V is TRBV10-3; D is possibly TRBD1 or TRBD2 (5 bases each). Germline CDR1 reads ENHRY; CDR2 reads SYGVKD. V lost 6 bases to trimming and J lost 2 bases, with 18 bases between them. The CDR3 totals 16 residues.

This clonotype was counted ten times or more. V gene TRBV7-2 combines with J gene TRBJ2-1; possible D gene TRBD1, 5 bases. CDR1 and CDR2 from the germline V gene are SGHTA and FQGNSA. V was pared by 6 bases and J by 1 base, with 13 bases between. The CDR3 has 15 residues. CDR3 bases: TGTGCCAGCAGACGACAGAGCTCTTCCTACAATGAGCAGTTCTTC. Protein: CASRRQSSSYNEQFF.

The genes are TRBV30 and TRBJ2-5, with a possible D match to TRBD1 (6 bases). The germline V gene encodes CDR1 GTSNPN and CDR2 SVGIG (reference sequence). V was cut by 2 bases and J by 9 bases, with 19 bases left in between. CDR3 size: 14 residues. This CDR3 reads CAWSLQGNPVSQYF. The CDR3 coding sequence is TGTGCCTGGAGTCTTCAGGGGAACCCGGTGTCCCAGTACTTC.

This clonotype came up many times. V gene TRBV7-9 combines with J gene TRBJ2-7; D might be TRBD2 (5 bases). The CDR3 spans 14 residues. The V gene lost 1 base and the J gene lost 2 bases, with 9 bases spanning the gap. CDR1 and CDR2 from the germline V gene are SEHNR and FQNEAQ (reference sequence). CDR3: CASSLVLAPYEQYF. In nucleotides, the CDR3 is TGTGCCAGCAGCTTAGTTCTAGCTCCCTACGAGCAGTACTTC.

In this sample, this clonotype turned up a few times. CDR3 region: CASSLSGGVGYTF. CDR3 DNA: TGTGCCAGCAGTTTATCAGGGGGCGTTGGCTACACCTTC. This rearrangement joins TRBV12-3 or TRBV12-4 to TRBJ1-2; TRBD1 aligns across 8 bases. There are 13 residues in the CDR3. With V trimmed by 2 bases and J by 7 bases, 3 bases remained unmatched.

This sequence joins TRBV28 and TRBJ2-6; tentative D call: TRBD2 (6 bases). CDR1 MDHEN and CDR2 SYDVKM come from the germline V gene. This CDR3 is 15 amino acids long. Trimming removed 5 bases at V and 2 bases at J, with 10 bases between. The CDR3 protein is CASSKGGTGANVLTF. The CDR3 region has the DNA TGTGCCAGCAGTAAGGGAGGTACTGGGGCCAACGTCCTGACTTTC.

This clonotype appeared a few times. The V call is TRBV5-1, the J call TRBJ1-2, with a tentative D call TRBD1 (5 bases). Trimming cost V 2 bases and J 4 bases, with 15 bases left between them. Germline V CDR1 and CDR2: SGHRS, YFSETQ. The CDR3 runs 15 residues. CDR3 amino acids: CASSLSRESVYGYTF. The CDR3, as DNA: TGCGCCAGCAGCTTAAGCAGGGAATCCGTCTATGGCTACACCTTC.

For this clonotype: It may be a read error: a sequence one base away is much more abundant. The chain couples TRBV5-1 to TRBJ2-2, with a tentative D call TRBD2 (5 bases). The CDR3 spans 15 residues. In germline, CDR1 is SGHRS, CDR2 YFSETQ. CDR3 amino acids: CASTSGLTNTGELIF. Here the CDR3 DNA reads TGCGCCAGCACAAGCGGACTGACGAACACCGGGGAGCTGATTTTT.

This clonotype was detected only a few times. V and J are TRBV7-2 and TRBJ2-7; 10 bases are a match to TRBD1. The CDR3 is 14 residues long. V lost 3 bases, J lost 6 bases, and 5 bases stayed unmatched. The germline CDR1 and CDR2 sequences are SGHTA and FQGNSA. CDR3: CASSFPGTGVEQYF. In nucleotides, the CDR3 is TGTGCCAGCAGCTTCCCCGGGACAGGGGTCGAGCAGTACTTC.

V usage is TRBV20-1 and J usage is TRBJ2-7, with a possible D match to TRBD2 (7 bases). V was cut by 0 bases and J by 5 bases, with 17 bases left in between. The CDR3 runs 15 residues. Germline loops: CDR1 DFQATT, CDR2 SNEGSKA (reference sequence). CDR3 amino acids: CSARDPGGADHEQYF. The CDR3 region has the DNA TGCAGTGCTAGAGATCCGGGGGGCGCGGACCACGAGCAGTACTTC.

This clonotype was observed at least ten times. The genes are TRBV7-2 and TRBJ1-3, with a possible D match to TRBD1 (5 bases). V lost 0 bases, J lost 2 bases, and 8 bases lay in between. The CDR3 loop spans 15 amino acids. Germline loops: CDR1 SGHTA, CDR2 FQGNSA. The CDR3 here is CASSLAWGAGNTIYF. In DNA form, the CDR3 reads TGTGCCAGCAGCTTAGCGTGGGGGGCTGGAAACACCATATATTTT.

This clonotype was recorded many times. The chain is built from TRBV7-2 and TRBJ2-7, with 8 bases matching TRBD2. This CDR3 is 16 amino acids long. Germline-derived CDR1 and CDR2 are SGHTA and FQGNSA. Germline trimming cut 5 bases from V and 0 bases from J; bases unmatched to any gene: 9. CDR3 sequence reads: CASSPSSGRSSYEQYF. DNA for the CDR3: TGTGCCAGCAGCCCCTCTAGCGGGCGTTCCTCCTACGAGCAGTACTTC.

V and J are TRBV15 and TRBJ2-5; TRBD1 might be the D (5 bases). Germline V gives CDR1 LNHNV, CDR2 YYDKDF (reference sequence). Trimming pared 7 bases from V and 1 base from J, leaving 13 bases between. This CDR3 has 14 residues. The CDR3 bases are TGTGCCACCACCAGTGCGACAGTCCAAGAGACCCAGTACTTC. Translation: CATTSATVQETQYF.

This clonotype was picked up a small number of times. The chain joins TRBV20-1 to TRBJ2-4; 7 nucleotides match TRBD2. Germline V CDR1 and CDR2: DFQATT, SNEGSKA (reference sequence). The CDR3 contains 15 residues. Trimming cost V 0 bases and J 3 bases; bases outside gene matches: 5. The CDR3 loop reads CSARDSGGVKNIQYF. Here the CDR3 DNA reads TGCAGTGCTAGAGATTCGGGGGGAGTCAAAAACATTCAGTACTTC.

This clonotype was seen many times. The V gene is TRBV5-1, the J gene TRBJ2-1; 7 bases match TRBD2. Germline CDR1 reads SGHRS; CDR2 reads YFSETQ. The junction had 8 bases not matched to a gene; V was cut back by 0 bases and J by 5 bases. The CDR3 spans 16 residues. CDR3 in amino acids: CASSLAGGGFNNEQFF. The DNA of the CDR3 is TGCGCCAGCAGCTTGGCCGGCGGGGGTTTCAACAATGAGCAGTTCTTC.

This clonotype was seen many times. The CDR3 nucleotides are TGCGCCAGCAGCGCGCCCTGGGGGGGCTCGGGGACTGAAGCTTTCTTT. This sequence encodes CASSAPWGGSGTEAFF. This chain connects TRBV5-1 to TRBJ1-1; a weak D match, TRBD1 (6 bases). CDR1 is SGHRS and CDR2 is YFSETQ in the germline V gene. The CDR3 is made up of 16 amino acids. Trimming took 4 bases from V and 5 from J, leaving 21 bases between them.

This clonotype was seen many times. Germline is not matched at one junction end, which may reflect a read error. The chain uses TRBV4-3 and TRBJ2-7, with D hard to call. Germline V gene data show CDR1 as LGHNA and CDR2 as YSLEER. The CDR3 loop spans 13 amino acids. As DNA, the CDR3 is TGCGCCAGCAGCCAAGATGGCATCGGGCAAAAGGACTTC. It is translated as CASSQDGIGQKDF.

This clonotype was seen a handful of times. In DNA, the CDR3 is TGTGCCAGCAGTCCGAGCCTCATGAGCTCCTACAATGAGCAGTTCTTC. This gives the protein CASSPSLMSSYNEQFF. The rearrangement links TRBV12-3 or TRBV12-4 to TRBJ2-1; D gene unclear. Trimming removed 5 bases from V and 0 bases from J, with 14 bases in between. CDR3 length: 16 residues.

This clonotype was found many times. The chain carries TRBV6-5 and TRBJ2-5, with D maybe TRBD2 (5 bases). V shed 2 bases and J shed 9 bases, with 13 bases lying between them. The CDR3 runs 13 residues. Germline V gives CDR1 MNHEY, CDR2 SVGAGI. For the CDR3, the DNA is TGTGCCAGCAGTTACGAGGGCTTTATGGCCCAGTACTTC. Its protein is CASSYEGFMAQYF.

This clonotype was picked up many times. The chain uses TRBV20-1 and TRBJ2-3; D gene uncertain. The CDR3 consists of 11 residues. The V end lost 6 bases, the J end lost 6 bases, and 10 bases lay between the germline ends. CDR1 and CDR2 from the germline V gene are DFQATT and SNEGSKA (reference sequence). The chain's CDR3 is CSAKFFDTQYF. The CDR3 coding sequence is TGCAGTGCCAAGTTCTTTGATACGCAGTATTTT.

The table lists this clonotype with many counts. V and J are TRBV10-3 and TRBJ2-1; the D call may be TRBD1 or TRBD2 (5 bases each). The CDR3 is 15 amino acids. Germline CDR1 and CDR2: ENHRY and SYGVKD. V lost 2 bases, J lost 6 bases, and 14 bases lay in between. CDR3 sequence: CAISEVEGPGNEQFF. CDR3 nucleotides: TGTGCCATCAGTGAGGTAGAGGGGCCGGGCAATGAGCAGTTCTTC.

This clonotype has a count of ten or more. V gene TRBV28 combines with J gene TRBJ1-6; D is unresolved. CDR1 is MDHEN, CDR2 SYDVKM, per germline. Deletions cut 5 bases from V and 7 bases from J, with 9 bases between. The CDR3 runs 13 residues. The CDR3 region has the DNA TGTGCCAGCAGTCCGCCAGGAAATTCACCCCTCCACTTT. Its translation: CASSPPGNSPLHF. The full variable domain, completed using reference TRBV28 and TRBJ1-6, is DVKVTQSSRYLVKRTGEKVFLECVQDMDHENMFWYRQDPGLGLRLIYFSYDVKMKEKGDIPEGYSVSREKKERFSLILESASTNQTSMYLCASSPPGNSPLHFGNGTRLTVT.

This clonotype appeared a few times. The chain links TRBV20-1 to TRBJ2-1; 12 nucleotides agree with TRBD2. This CDR3 comprises 14 residues. CDR1 and CDR2 (germline): DFQATT, SNEGSKA (reference sequence). The V gene end was trimmed by 3 bases and the J gene end by 9 bases; junction bases not matched to a gene: 6. CDR3 loop: CSARLAGGLSEQFF. Here the CDR3 DNA reads TGCAGTGCTAGGCTAGCGGGGGGGCTTAGTGAGCAGTTCTTC.

The DNA of the CDR3 is TGTGCCAGCAGTTTACTGGACAGTACGAGCTCTGGAAACACCATATATTTT. It encodes CASSLLDSTSSGNTIYF. V is TRBV12-3 or TRBV12-4 and J is TRBJ1-3; D perhaps matches TRBD1 (6 bases). The CDR3 consists of 17 residues. Trimming pared 2 bases from V and 0 bases from J, leaving 14 bases between.

The rearrangement links TRBV7-2 to TRBJ2-7; D is undetermined. There are 15 residues in the CDR3. CDR1 and CDR2 from the germline V gene are SGHTA and FQGNSA. V was clipped by 0 bases and J by 1 base, with 10 bases between them. The CDR3, as DNA: TGTGCCAGCAGCTTAGCCGGTGTCGCATCCTACGAGCAGTACTTC. Protein: CASSLAGVASYEQYF.